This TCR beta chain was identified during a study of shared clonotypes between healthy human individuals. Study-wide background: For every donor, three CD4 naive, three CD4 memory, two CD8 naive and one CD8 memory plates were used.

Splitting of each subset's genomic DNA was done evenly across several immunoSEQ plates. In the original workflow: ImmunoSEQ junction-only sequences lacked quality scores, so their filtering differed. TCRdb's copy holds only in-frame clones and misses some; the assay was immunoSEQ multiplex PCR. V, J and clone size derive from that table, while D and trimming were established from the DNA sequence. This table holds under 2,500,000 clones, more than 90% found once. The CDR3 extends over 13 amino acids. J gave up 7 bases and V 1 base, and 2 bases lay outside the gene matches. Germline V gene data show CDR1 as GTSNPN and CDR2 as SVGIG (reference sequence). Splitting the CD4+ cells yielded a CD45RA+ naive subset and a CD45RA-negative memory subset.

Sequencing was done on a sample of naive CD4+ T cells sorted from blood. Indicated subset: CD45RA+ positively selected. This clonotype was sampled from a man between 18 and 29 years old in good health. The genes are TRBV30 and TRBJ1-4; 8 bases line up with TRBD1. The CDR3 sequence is CAWSGQGIEKLFF. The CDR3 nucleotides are TGTGCCTGGAGTGGACAGGGGATTGAAAAACTGTTTTTT.